This passage covers 25 T cell receptor beta chains from one sample sequenced in a study of beta chain features in type 1 diabetes. Study findings and constraints: A moderate, significant TCRB CDR3 shortening appeared in type 1 diabetes across four CD4+ subsets.

Expressed TCRB transcripts were sequenced after all isolated RNA was converted to cDNA. Libraries were prepared by immunoSEQ multiplex PCR; TCRdb keeps only in-frame clonotypes and omits some of them. The data show under 200,000 clones, with under 13% seen just once and around 0.5% held by the top ten. These receptors have no identified antigens. Sequencing used central memory CD4+ T cells from blood. These receptor sequences come from a young man with type 1 diabetes.

The chain recombines TRBV5-8 with TRBJ2-7; possible D gene TRBD1, 6 bases. Germline lookup yields CDR1 SGHTS and CDR2 YDEGEE. There are 14 residues in the CDR3. V lost 1 base to trimming and J lost 6 bases, with 14 bases between them. CDR3 sequence (DNA): TGTGCCAGCAGCTTGTGGCAGGGGAAGAGCGAGCAGTACTTC. Translated: CASSLWQGKSEQYF.

This clone has just a few counts. The junction and the germline gene differ at one end; a read error may be behind it. The rearrangement uses TRBV6-5 and TRBJ2-7, with 10 positions matching TRBD2. The CDR3 spans 13 residues. CDR1 is MNHEY, CDR2 SVGAGI, per germline. DNA for the CDR3: TGTGCCAGCAGTTACACTAGCGGGGCTCCGTCGAACTTC. Translation: CASSYTSGAPSNF.

A few counts support this clone. This sequence joins TRBV28 and TRBJ2-3; 9 bases match TRBD2. The junction had 0 bases not matched to a gene; V was cut back by 2 bases and J by 6 bases. Germline CDR1 and CDR2: MDHEN and SYDVKM. The CDR3 has 13 amino acids. CDR3 sequence (DNA): TGTGCCAGCAGTTTAAGCGGGGGGGATACGCAGTATTTT. It is translated as CASSLSGGDTQYF. The entire variable domain, with the rest obtained from reference TRBV28 and TRBJ2-3, is as follows: DVKVTQSSRYLVKRTGEKVFLECVQDMDHENMFWYRQDPGLGLRLIYFSYDVKMKEKGDIPEGYSVSREKKERFSLILESASTNQTSMYLCASSLSGGDTQYFGPGTRLTVL.

This clone was detected a few times. The chain couples TRBV28 to TRBJ2-7; maybe TRBD2 (5 bases). The germline V and J ends were trimmed by 7 bases and 7 bases, with 20 bases remaining between them. Germline CDR1 and CDR2: MDHEN and SYDVKM. CDR3 size: 14 residues. CDR3 residues: CASTTLTGNQEQYF. The CDR3 DNA reads TGTGCCAGCACCACTCTAACCGGGAACCAGGAGCAGTACTTC.

V and J are TRBV27 and TRBJ2-7, with 11 bases lining up with TRBD1. The CDR3 is 15 amino acids. V was pared by 3 bases and J by 1 base, with 2 bases of the junction left unmatched. CDR1 is MNHEY and CDR2 is SMNVEV in the germline V gene (reference sequence). The CDR3 reads CASSLGDRGSYEQYF. The CDR3 DNA sequence: TGTGCCAGCAGTTTGGGGGACAGGGGGTCCTACGAGCAGTACTTC.

CDR3 nucleotide sequence: TGTGCCAGCAGCCCCGACCGGGGAGAGACCCAGTACTTC. Translated: CASSPDRGETQYF. This rearrangement joins TRBV7-9 to TRBJ2-5, with D possibly matching TRBD2 (5 bases). V lost 5 bases to trimming and J lost 4 bases, with 11 bases between them. The CDR3 runs 13 residues. In germline, CDR1 is SEHNR, CDR2 FQNEAQ (reference sequence).

This clone occurred a few times. The V gene is TRBV2, the J gene TRBJ1-1; D not resolved. Per the germline V gene, CDR1 is SNHLY and CDR2 is FYNNEI. The ends were cut back, 7 bases at V and 1 base at J, with 10 bases in the middle. This CDR3 comprises 13 residues. The CDR3 DNA is TGTGCCAGCACTCTTATGCGGAACACTGAAGCTTTCTTT. This translates into CASTLMRNTEAFF. Complete variable domain (other parts from reference TRBV2 and TRBJ1-1): EPEVTQTPSHQVTQMGQEVILRCVPISNHLYFYWYRQILGQKVEFLVSFYNNEISEKSEIFDDQFSVERPDGSNFTLKIRSTKLEDSAMYFCASTLMRNTEAFFGQGTRLTVV.

This chain links TRBV4-2 with TRBJ2-3; tentatively, D is TRBD1 (6 bases). The CDR3 has 14 amino acids. Germline loops: CDR1 LGHNA, CDR2 YNFKEQ. Trimming shortened V by 5 bases and J by 5 bases, and 14 bases separated the two germline ends. The CDR3 reads CASSVGAEQDTQYF. In DNA form, the CDR3 reads TGTGCCAGCAGCGTGGGGGCGGAGCAAGATACGCAGTATTTT.

This clone was picked up a small number of times. The rearrangement joins TRBV19 to TRBJ2-7; D is possibly TRBD2 (5 bases). Per germline, CDR1 LNHDA and CDR2 SQIVND (reference sequence). The V end was cut by 6 bases, the J end by 9 bases, with 24 bases between. The CDR3 contains 15 residues. CDR3 residues: CASRDSRQIYEGQYF. The CDR3 nucleotides are TGTGCCAGTAGGGATTCTAGGCAGATCTACGAGGGGCAGTACTTC.

This chain joins TRBV28 and TRBJ2-7; 9 bases match TRBD2. Germline CDR1 reads MDHEN; CDR2 reads SYDVKM. Unmatched junction bases numbered 4, after V lost 2 bases and J lost 2 bases. This CDR3 is built from 15 residues. DNA of the CDR3: TGTGCCAGCAGTTTAACGTCTAGCGGGGCCTACGAGCAGTACTTC. Residues: CASSLTSSGAYEQYF. The complete variable domain, with remaining parts taken from reference TRBV28 and TRBJ2-7, reads DVKVTQSSRYLVKRTGEKVFLECVQDMDHENMFWYRQDPGLGLRLIYFSYDVKMKEKGDIPEGYSVSREKKERFSLILESASTNQTSMYLCASSLTSSGAYEQYFGPGTRLTVT.

This rearrangement joins TRBV10-3 to TRBJ1-5, with TRBD1 matching over 9 bases. CDR1 ENHRY and CDR2 SYGVKD come from the germline V gene. Trimming cost V 5 bases and J 2 bases; bases outside gene matches: 4. The CDR3 is 15 amino acids. The CDR3 sequence: CAISWTGDGNQPQHF. CDR3 DNA sequence: TGTGCCATCAGTTGGACAGGGGATGGCAATCAGCCCCAGCATTTT.

The rearrangement joins TRBV7-2 to TRBJ2-3; 10 nucleotides line up with TRBD2. V lost 0 bases, J lost 8 bases, and 11 bases stayed unmatched. Germline CDR1 and CDR2: SGHTA and FQGNSA. The CDR3 runs 17 residues. CDR3 sequence: CASSLAQATSGDGTQYF. As DNA, the CDR3 is TGTGCCAGCAGCTTAGCGCAGGCAACTAGCGGGGATGGTACGCAGTATTTT.

This clone came up a few times. The chain employs TRBV7-9 and TRBJ2-4; 13 bases fit TRBD2. The CDR3 extends over 15 amino acids. The V and J ends lost 4 bases and 13 bases, in that order; junction bases with no gene match: 10. CDR1 and CDR2 (germline): SEHNR, FQNEAQ (reference sequence). This CDR3 is CASSSLIEGLAGQYF. CDR3 DNA: TGTGCCAGCAGCTCCCTAATAGAGGGACTAGCGGGACAGTACTTC.

This clone was recorded a few times. This chain connects TRBV18 to TRBJ2-5, with 10 positions matching TRBD1. Trimming at V came to 3 bases and at J to 2 bases, leaving 6 bases not matched to a gene. The CDR3 has 16 residues. The germline V gene encodes CDR1 KGHSH and CDR2 LQKENI. CDR3 protein: CASSPPGQGIQETQYF. CDR3 bases: TGTGCCAGCTCACCCCCGGGACAGGGGATACAAGAGACCCAGTACTTC.

This clone was detected ten times or more. At one end the junction does not follow the germline gene, possibly because of a read error. The genes are TRBV7-9 and TRBJ2-5; maybe TRBD2 (6 bases). CDR3 length: 14 residues. Looked up from germline, CDR1 is SEHNR and CDR2 is FQNEAQ (reference sequence). DNA of the CDR3: TGTGCCAGCAGCCTAGCGTCCTTTCCGGAGACCCAGTACTTC. It specifies CASSLASFPETQYF.

The table lists this clone with a few counts. The chain is built from TRBV28 and TRBJ2-3; 12 bases agree with TRBD2. CDR3 length: 18 residues. Losses at the gene ends were 6 bases for V and 2 bases for J; bases not matched to a gene: 12. CDR1 is MDHEN and CDR2 is SYDVKM in the germline V gene. The CDR3 here is CASSPIGLAGRFTDTQYF. The CDR3 DNA reads TGTGCCAGCAGCCCAATTGGACTAGCGGGAAGATTCACAGATACGCAGTATTTT.

The rearrangement joins TRBV27 to TRBJ2-7, with D possibly TRBD2 on 6 matching bases. V lost 3 bases to trimming and J lost 4 bases, with 19 bases between them. This CDR3 has 16 amino acids. Germline V gene data show CDR1 as MNHEY and CDR2 as SMNVEV (reference sequence). CDR3 loop: CASSLVSGGMGYEQYF. CDR3 in DNA: TGTGCCAGCAGTTTGGTTAGCGGAGGTATGGGGTACGAGCAGTACTTC.

V and J are TRBV7-3 and TRBJ1-2; 9 nucleotides line up with TRBD1. After removal of 4 bases from V and 8 bases from J, the junction contained 5 bases not matched to a gene. CDR1 is SGHTA and CDR2 is FQGTGA in the germline V gene. The CDR3 consists of 13 residues. The CDR3 loop is CASSSGQGLGYTF. In DNA, the CDR3 is TGTGCCAGCAGCTCCGGACAGGGGCTAGGCTACACCTTC.

This clone has ten or more counts. The chain couples TRBV28 to TRBJ2-7; D not certain. Germline CDR1 reads MDHEN; CDR2 reads SYDVKM. CDR3 length: 10 residues. V lost 4 bases to trimming and J lost 6 bases, with 4 bases between them. The CDR3 reads CASSSGEQYF. The CDR3 DNA is TGTGCCAGCAGTTCCGGCGAGCAGTACTTC.

This clone was recorded a few times. The chain links TRBV7-9 to TRBJ2-3, with TRBD2 as a possible D gene (6 bases). The V gene's germline CDR1 is SEHNR and CDR2 FQNEAQ (reference sequence). The CDR3 contains 13 residues. Trimming shortened V by 1 base and J by 8 bases, and 10 bases separated the two germline ends. CDR3 residues: CASSLGRGGTQYF. The CDR3 DNA reads as TGTGCCAGCAGCTTAGGCCGGGGAGGTACGCAGTATTTT.

This clone was seen a handful of times. The chain carries TRBV4-3 and TRBJ2-6; D perhaps matches TRBD2 (6 bases). V lost 0 bases, J lost 2 bases, and 14 bases lay in between. CDR1 LGHNA and CDR2 YSLEER come from the germline V gene. CDR3 length: 18 residues. In nucleotides, the CDR3 is TGCGCCAGCAGCCAAGAAACAATCCGGGGGACTGGGGCCAACGTCCTGACTTTC. Translated, it gives CASSQETIRGTGANVLTF.

This chain uses TRBV18 with TRBJ2-7; TRBD1 matches at 8 bases. Germline-derived CDR1 and CDR2 are KGHSH and LQKENI. The ends lost 3 bases at V and 1 base at J; junction bases unmatched: 5. The CDR3 loop spans 15 amino acids. The CDR3 spells CASSPGQGVSYEQYF. The CDR3 DNA follows: TGTGCCAGCTCACCCGGACAGGGCGTATCCTACGAGCAGTACTTC.

A few counts support this clone. The V and J genes are TRBV29-1 and TRBJ2-3, with 8 bases lining up with TRBD2. This CDR3 is built from 15 residues. CDR1 is SQVTM, CDR2 ANQGSEA, per germline. V lost 6 bases and J lost 5; bases outside the gene matches: 13. CDR3 sequence: CSVSILAAGGDTQYF. DNA for the CDR3: TGCAGCGTATCCATACTAGCGGCCGGGGGAGATACGCAGTATTTT.

The chain uses TRBV28 and TRBJ2-7; weak D call: TRBD1 (5 bases). This CDR3 is 14 amino acids long. Trimming removed 2 bases from V and 0 bases from J, with 8 bases in between. Germline CDR1 reads MDHEN; CDR2 reads SYDVKM. The CDR3 reads CASSLQGSSYEQYF. DNA of the CDR3: TGTGCCAGCAGTTTACAGGGAAGCTCCTACGAGCAGTACTTC.

This clone has more than one count but fewer than ten. CDR3 in DNA: TGTGCCAGCTCAATAGCGGGAATTGGAGAGACCCAGTACTTC. Its protein is CASSIAGIGETQYF. The chain couples TRBV5-4 to TRBJ2-5; TRBD2 matches at 8 bases. V was pared by 7 bases and J by 4 bases, with 9 bases of the junction left unmatched. Germline V gene data show CDR1 as SGHNT and CDR2 as YYREEE (reference sequence). This CDR3 has 14 amino acids.